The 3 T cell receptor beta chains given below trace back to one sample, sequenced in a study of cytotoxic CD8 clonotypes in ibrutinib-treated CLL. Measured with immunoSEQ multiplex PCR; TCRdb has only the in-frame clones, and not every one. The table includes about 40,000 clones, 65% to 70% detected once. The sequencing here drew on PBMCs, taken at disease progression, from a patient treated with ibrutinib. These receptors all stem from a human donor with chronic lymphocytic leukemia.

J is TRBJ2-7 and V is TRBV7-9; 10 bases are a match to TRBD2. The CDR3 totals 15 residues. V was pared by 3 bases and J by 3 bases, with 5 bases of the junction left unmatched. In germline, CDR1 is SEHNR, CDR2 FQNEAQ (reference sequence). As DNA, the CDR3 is TGTGCCAGCAGCTTTTATTCTAGCGGGAGCTACGAGCAGTACTTC. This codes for CASSFYSSGSYEQYF.

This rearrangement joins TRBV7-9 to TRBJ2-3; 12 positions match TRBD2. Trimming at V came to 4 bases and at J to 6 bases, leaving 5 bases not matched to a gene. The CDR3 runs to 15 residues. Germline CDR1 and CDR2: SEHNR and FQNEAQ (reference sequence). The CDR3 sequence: CASSWTSGKLDTQYF. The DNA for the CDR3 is TGTGCCAGCAGCTGGACTAGCGGGAAGTTGGATACGCAGTATTTT.

For the CDR3, the DNA is TGCGCCAGCAGCCAAACACCGGGACTAGCAGGAGAGACCCAGTACTTC. It is translated as CASSQTPGLAGETQYF. This chain connects TRBV4-3 to TRBJ2-5, with TRBD2 matching 9 bases. The V gene's germline CDR1 is LGHNA and CDR2 YSLEER. The junction had 8 bases not matched to a gene; V was cut back by 2 bases and J by 4 bases. The CDR3 has 16 residues.